A selection of T cell receptor beta chains follows, all from one sample in a study of blood T cells in healthy people across ages. TCRdb reanalysed the 5' RACE reads using MiXCR and keeps one entry per CDR3 protein. The sample contains about 640,000 distinct CDR3 sequences, approximately 40% of which appear only once. The sample comprised blood. The receptors stem from a man older than 75 in good health. Each CDR3 is given with its conserved first and last residue. Fields, in order: J gene, D gene, V gene, clone size, CDR3 DNA, CDR3 protein. A D gene is named only where the DNA matches it firmly. Not every row has a clone size; where given, it reads once, few, many or a size class.

j_gene: TRBJ1-1; d_gene: NA; v_gene: TRBV20-1; abundance: NA; CDR3nt: TGCAGTGCTTCCGACAGATCGAACACTGAAGCTTTCTTT; CDR3aa: CSASDRSNTEAFF
j_gene: TRBJ2-1; d_gene: NA; v_gene: TRBV20-1; abundance: NA; CDR3nt: TGCAGTGCTCCCACTGGGACGGCCACCTACAATGAGCAGTTCTTC; CDR3aa: CSAPTGTATYNEQFF
j_gene: TRBJ2-7; d_gene: TRBD2; v_gene: TRBV29-1; abundance: many; CDR3nt: TGCAGCGTTGAAGATCTAGCGGGGGGCAACGAGCAGTACTTC; CDR3aa: CSVEDLAGGNEQYF
j_gene: TRBJ1-4; d_gene: TRBD1; v_gene: TRBV28; abundance: NA; CDR3nt: TGTGCCAGCAGTTCCAGACAGCACAGGGGACGAAGTGAAAAACTGTTTTTT; CDR3aa: CASSSRQHRGRSEKLFF
j_gene: TRBJ2-7; d_gene: TRBD2; v_gene: TRBV7-2; abundance: few; CDR3nt: TGTGCCAGCAGCGATAGCGGGGGGCTTACCTACGAGCAGTACTTC; CDR3aa: CASSDSGGLTYEQYF
j_gene: TRBJ2-7; d_gene: NA; v_gene: TRBV20-1; abundance: NA; CDR3nt: TGCAGTGCAGAAACCGGGTCCACCTACGAGCAGTACTTC; CDR3aa: CSAETGSTYEQYF
j_gene: TRBJ1-1; d_gene: NA; v_gene: TRBV9; abundance: few; CDR3nt: TGTGCCAGCAGCGTAGAGTCAAACACTGAAGCTTTCTTT; CDR3aa: CASSVESNTEAFF
j_gene: TRBJ2-7; d_gene: NA; v_gene: TRBV27; abundance: few; CDR3nt: TGTGCCAGCAGTTCCCCAACTAGCTCCTACAATGAGCAGTACTTC; CDR3aa: CASSSPTSSYNEQYF
j_gene: TRBJ1-2; d_gene: TRBD1; v_gene: TRBV6-2/TRBV6-3; abundance: few; CDR3nt: TGTGCCAGCAGTTACCGGACAGGGGGGGACTATGGCTACACCTTC; CDR3aa: CASSYRTGGDYGYTF
j_gene: TRBJ2-3; d_gene: TRBD2; v_gene: TRBV7-2; abundance: NA; CDR3nt: TGTGCCAGCAGCTTAGCACTAGCGGGGGGTAACACAGATACGCAGTATTTT; CDR3aa: CASSLALAGGNTDTQYF
j_gene: TRBJ2-7; d_gene: TRBD2; v_gene: TRBV6-5; abundance: NA; CDR3nt: TGTGCCAGCACCCATCCCCGGGACTACCCTAACGAGCAGTACTTC; CDR3aa: CASTHPRDYPNEQYF
j_gene: TRBJ1-6; d_gene: NA; v_gene: TRBV4-2; abundance: NA; CDR3nt: TGTGCCAGCAGCCCCGTCGACGGAAGGAATTCACCCCTCCACTTT; CDR3aa: CASSPVDGRNSPLHF
j_gene: TRBJ2-5; d_gene: NA; v_gene: TRBV6-5; abundance: NA; CDR3nt: TGTGCCAGCAGTCGAGCGGGACATTCCAAAGAGACCCAGTACTTC; CDR3aa: CASSRAGHSKETQYF
j_gene: TRBJ2-7; d_gene: TRBD1; v_gene: TRBV29-1; abundance: NA; CDR3nt: TGCAGCGTCCGGACAGGGGTTGACGAGCAGTACTTC; CDR3aa: CSVRTGVDEQYF
j_gene: TRBJ1-2; d_gene: TRBD1; v_gene: TRBV6-2/TRBV6-3; abundance: few; CDR3nt: TGTGCCAGCATACAGGGGGCCGTTGGGTATGGCTACACCTTC; CDR3aa: CASIQGAVGYGYTF
j_gene: TRBJ2-5; d_gene: TRBD2; v_gene: TRBV6-1; abundance: NA; CDR3nt: TGTGCCAGCAGTAAAATCGAAACTAGCGGGTTGCAAGAGACCCAGTACTTC; CDR3aa: CASSKIETSGLQETQYF
j_gene: TRBJ2-7; d_gene: NA; v_gene: TRBV30; abundance: NA; CDR3nt: TGTGCCTGGAGTCCCCTTTACGAAGAGCAGTACTTC; CDR3aa: CAWSPLYEEQYF
j_gene: TRBJ2-3; d_gene: NA; v_gene: TRBV12-3/TRBV12-4; abundance: NA; CDR3nt: TGTGCCAGCGGACGTCTAGCGTGGTATACAGATACGCAGTATTTT; CDR3aa: CASGRLAWYTDTQYF
j_gene: TRBJ2-3; d_gene: NA; v_gene: TRBV20-1; abundance: few; CDR3nt: TGCAGTGCTAATTTTGGCCCGTCCGATACGCAGTATTTT; CDR3aa: CSANFGPSDTQYF
j_gene: TRBJ1-1; d_gene: TRBD1; v_gene: TRBV4-3; abundance: few; CDR3nt: TGCGCCAGCAGCCAAGTTGAGGCCCGACAGGGAAAAATGAACACTGAAGCTTTCTTT; CDR3aa: CASSQVEARQGKMNTEAFF
j_gene: TRBJ2-1; d_gene: NA; v_gene: TRBV12-3/TRBV12-4; abundance: many; CDR3nt: TGTGCCAGCAGCAATACAGGGCCCACCTACAATGAGCAGTTCTTC; CDR3aa: CASSNTGPTYNEQFF
j_gene: TRBJ1-1; d_gene: TRBD1; v_gene: TRBV20-1; abundance: NA; CDR3nt: TGCAGTGCGCAGAAACAGGGGGTGAACACTGAAGCTTTCTTT; CDR3aa: CSAQKQGVNTEAFF
j_gene: TRBJ2-7; d_gene: TRBD2; v_gene: TRBV12-3/TRBV12-4; abundance: NA; CDR3nt: TGTGCCAGCAGTTCAGAGAGACTAGCGGGATCTGAGCAGTACTTC; CDR3aa: CASSSERLAGSEQYF
j_gene: TRBJ1-4; d_gene: NA; v_gene: TRBV7-9; abundance: NA; CDR3nt: TGTGCCAGCAAAGACTTCGGCAGTGCAACTAATGAAAAACTGTTTTTT; CDR3aa: CASKDFGSATNEKLFF
j_gene: TRBJ1-2; d_gene: NA; v_gene: TRBV29-1; abundance: NA; CDR3nt: TGCAGCGATGTGTCAGGGAAGGGCTACACCTTC; CDR3aa: CSDVSGKGYTF
j_gene: TRBJ2-5; d_gene: NA; v_gene: TRBV6-5; abundance: NA; CDR3nt: TGTGCCAGCAGTTACTCGCAGACTCAAGAGACCCAGTACTTC; CDR3aa: CASSYSQTQETQYF
j_gene: TRBJ2-1; d_gene: NA; v_gene: TRBV12-3/TRBV12-4; abundance: NA; CDR3nt: TGTGCCAGCCAAACCCAAGGTGATGAGCAGTTCTTC; CDR3aa: CASQTQGDEQFF
j_gene: TRBJ1-4; d_gene: NA; v_gene: TRBV7-2; abundance: few; CDR3nt: TGTGCCAGCAGCTTAGAACAGCGAGGGGTCGGGACGGATAATGAAAAACTGTTTTTT; CDR3aa: CASSLEQRGVGTDNEKLFF
j_gene: TRBJ2-3; d_gene: TRBD2; v_gene: TRBV29-1; abundance: few; CDR3nt: TGCAGCGTGGGGACTAGCGGGAGCCTCACAGATACGCAGTATTTT; CDR3aa: CSVGTSGSLTDTQYF
j_gene: TRBJ2-7; d_gene: NA; v_gene: TRBV7-2; abundance: NA; CDR3nt: TGTGCCAGCACAGGGGCCCGAAACCGGTACGAGCAGTACTTC; CDR3aa: CASTGARNRYEQYF
j_gene: TRBJ1-5; d_gene: NA; v_gene: TRBV6-2/TRBV6-3; abundance: NA; CDR3nt: TGTACCAGCACCCGATTCAGACAGGCTAGCAATCAGCCCCAGCATTTT; CDR3aa: CTSTRFRQASNQPQHF